This T cell receptor beta chain was found in a study of cytomegalovirus exposure and HLA in healthy donors. General study points: An Asian-associated ancestry cluster reportedly showed fewer N-insertions than the approximately 650-donor mean in a later analysis.

About this clone itself: Its antigen is not known.

The germline V gene has CDR1 MNHNS and CDR2 SASEGT. Trimming cost V 4 bases and J 3 bases, with 10 bases left between them. The CDR3 totals 13 residues. The PCR made use of 60 Vbeta and 13 Jbeta primers. The data were produced by immunoSEQ multiplex PCR, yet TCRdb's version contains in-frame clones alone and is incomplete. The sample holds about 170,000 clones, 60% to 80% seen once. The clonotype was recovered from a female donor in good health and CMV-seronegative. The chain is built from TRBV6-1 and TRBJ2-7, with a possible D match to TRBD2 (6 bases). Sequencing input: PBMCs. CDR3 protein: CASSGLGHYEQYF. The CDR3, as DNA: TGTGCCAGCAGTGGACTAGGCCACTACGAGCAGTACTTC.